This is a list of T cell receptor beta chains from one sample in a study of blood T cell repertoires in COVID-19. Measured with immunoSEQ multiplex PCR; TCRdb has only the in-frame clones, and not every one. This sample yields some 200,000 clones, of which approximately 86% are seen a single time; about a tenth belongs to the top ten. The sample consisted of PBMCs or T cells enriched from blood (not recorded which). The receptors were sampled from a man aged 18 to 35 with acute COVID-19. The CDR3 runs from the conserved cysteine through the conserved F or W. The order of the fields is V gene, J gene, clone size, D gene, CDR3 DNA, CDR3 protein. The D gene is left open where the match is weak. Clone size is shown for a subset of rows, as once, few, many or a class of expanded clone.

TRBV28,TRBJ1-5,.,.,TGTGCCAGCAGTTTATTGGGGGGGAGGTCTAGCAATCAGCCCCAGCATTTT,CASSLLGGRSSNQPQHF
TRBV28,TRBJ2-5,.,TRBD2,TGTGCCAGCAGTTTACCGGGACTAGCGGGACTAGAGACCCAGTACTTC,CASSLPGLAGLETQYF
TRBV9,TRBJ2-1,.,.,TGTGCCAGCAGTGCCCCCAGCAATGAGCAGTTCTTC,CASSAPSNEQFF
TRBV5-1,TRBJ2-7,.,.,TGCGCCAGCAGCTTGGTGGCAGGGGATCGGTACGAGCAGTACTTC,CASSLVAGDRYEQYF
TRBV5-4,TRBJ2-3,.,TRBD1,TGTGCCAGCAGCTCGCTAGTCGGCCTACAGGGGTTAATCAGCGATACGCAGTATTTT,CASSSLVGLQGLISDTQYF
TRBV11-2,TRBJ2-3,.,.,TGTGCCAGCAGCCCGGGCAGGGGTCGAACCGGGGATACGCAGTATTTT,CASSPGRGRTGDTQYF
TRBV28,TRBJ1-1,.,.,TGTGCCAGCAAGACAGTTAACACTGAAGCTTTCTTT,CASKTVNTEAFF
TRBV10-1,TRBJ1-2,.,TRBD1,TGCGCCAGCCGTTACAGGGGCCTCCGCTATGGCTACACCTTC,CASRYRGLRYGYTF
TRBV29-1,TRBJ1-1,.,TRBD1,TGCAGCGTTGAAGATTACGCCGGGACAGATGAAGCTTTCTTT,CSVEDYAGTDEAFF
TRBV23-1,TRBJ1-2,.,TRBD1,TGCGCCAGCAGTCCAAACGGGGGCAGGGGGAAAGGCTACACCTTC,CASSPNGGRGKGYTF
TRBV27,TRBJ1-5,.,TRBD1,TGTGCCAGCAGTTTATCGAGACGCGGCGGGCAGGGGGATCAGCCCCAGCATTTT,CASSLSRRGGQGDQPQHF
TRBV5-6,TRBJ1-4,.,.,TGTGCCAGCAGCTTGGGACAGCCAAAGACAACTAATGAAAAACTGTTTTTT,CASSLGQPKTTNEKLFF
TRBV4-1,TRBJ2-1,.,TRBD2,TGCGCCAGCAGCCCGCTAGCGGGAGGGAGGAATGAGCAGTTCTTC,CASSPLAGGRNEQFF
TRBV7-2,TRBJ2-3,.,TRBD2,TGTGCCAGCAGCTCTCTAGCGGGGGGGATCACAGATACGCAGTATTTT,CASSSLAGGITDTQYF
TRBV30,TRBJ2-1,.,.,TGTGCCTGGAGTTCGGCGGGCAGCTCCTACAATGAGCAGTTCTTC,CAWSSAGSSYNEQFF
TRBV30,TRBJ1-1,.,.,TGTGCCTGGATATTTGGGCAGCAGCTGAACACTGAAGCTTTCTTT,CAWIFGQQLNTEAFF
TRBV5-4,TRBJ2-2,.,.,TGTGCCACCTCAAAGAGCGGTTCGAACACCGGGGAGCTGTTTTTT,CATSKSGSNTGELFF
TRBV18,TRBJ2-1,.,TRBD2,TGTGCCAGCTCACCTGGGACTAGCGGGAGTGGGAATGGTGAGCAGTTCTTC,CASSPGTSGSGNGEQFF
TRBV25-1,TRBJ2-1,.,.,TGTGCCAGCAGTGAATTCCTAGGGAGTGAGCAGTTCTTC,CASSEFLGSEQFF
TRBV28,TRBJ2-7,.,.,TGTGCCAGCAGTTTAACCAGGAACGAGCAGTACTTC,CASSLTRNEQYF
TRBV5-4,TRBJ1-4,.,TRBD1,TGTGCCAGCAGCTCTAGACAGGGGGCGGAAAAACTGTTTTTT,CASSSRQGAEKLFF
TRBV19,TRBJ2-2,.,TRBD1,TGTGCCAGTAGCCTACAGGGGTACACCGGGGAGCTGTTTTTT,CASSLQGYTGELFF
TRBV6-2/TRBV6-3,TRBJ2-3,.,.,TGTGCCAGCAGTTACTCGACTCCGAGGGATACGCAGTATTTT,CASSYSTPRDTQYF
TRBV4-2,TRBJ2-7,.,TRBD2,TGTGCCAGCAGCCCGCTAGCGGGATCCTACGAGCAGTACTTC,CASSPLAGSYEQYF
TRBV6-5,TRBJ1-2,once,TRBD1,TGTGCCAGCAGTCCGGGACAGAACTATGGCTACACCTTC,CASSPGQNYGYTF
TRBV18,TRBJ1-1,.,TRBD1,TGTGCCAGCTCGAGTCAGGGGGCGAGGGCTTTCTTT,CASSSQGARAFF
TRBV9,TRBJ2-7,.,TRBD2,TGTGCCAGCAGCGAAGGGACTAGCGGGATCTACGAGCAGTACTTC,CASSEGTSGIYEQYF
TRBV29-1,TRBJ2-7,.,.,TGCAGCGTCGCCCGGCAGGGAATCTACGAGCAGTACTTC,CSVARQGIYEQYF
TRBV11-3,TRBJ2-1,.,.,TGTGCCAGCAGCTCCGATGGGGGCCCCTACAATGAGCAGTTCTTC,CASSSDGGPYNEQFF
TRBV5-1,TRBJ1-1,.,.,TGCGCCAGCAGCTTGGTACACATGAACACTGAAGCTTTCTTT,CASSLVHMNTEAFF
TRBV4-1,TRBJ2-5,.,.,TGCGCCAGCAGCAAACTCGGGACACCCGAAGAGACCCAGTACTTC,CASSKLGTPEETQYF
TRBV6-5,TRBJ2-3,.,TRBD2,TGTGCCAGCAGTCCGGGACTAGCGGGCGCAGATACGCAGTATTTT,CASSPGLAGADTQYF
TRBV5-6,TRBJ1-4,.,.,TGTGCCAGCAGCTTGCCCCCCCCAAATGAAAAACTGTTTTTT,CASSLPPPNEKLFF
TRBV11-3,TRBJ1-1,.,TRBD1,TGTGCCAGCAGCGGACAGGGAAGCACTGAAGCTTTCTTT,CASSGQGSTEAFF
TRBV3-1/TRBV3-2,TRBJ1-2,few,TRBD1,TGTGCCAGCAGCTCCCACAGGGGCGACTATGGCTACACCTTC,CASSSHRGDYGYTF
TRBV6-2/TRBV6-3,TRBJ1-1,.,TRBD1,TGTGCCAGCAGTTTGGGGACAGGGGGCCTGAACACTGAAGCTTTCTTT,CASSLGTGGLNTEAFF
TRBV19,TRBJ1-5,.,.,TGTGCCAGTAGTTCTCTACAGGTTTTACTAAATCAGCCCCAGCATTTT,CASSSLQVLLNQPQHF
TRBV5-4,TRBJ2-7,.,TRBD1,TGTGCCAGCAGCTTACAGGGGGCGGTCTACGAGCAGTACTTC,CASSLQGAVYEQYF
TRBV5-6,TRBJ2-4,once,TRBD2,TGTGCCAGCACGTCGCGGGAGGGGGCCAAAAACATTCAGTACTTC,CASTSREGAKNIQYF
TRBV11-3,TRBJ2-7,.,.,TGTGCCAGCAGCTTTCTGCAGGGCTCCTACGAGCAGTACTTC,CASSFLQGSYEQYF
TRBV20-1,TRBJ1-4,once,TRBD1,TGCAGTGCTGGGACAGACGAAAAACTGTTTTTT,CSAGTDEKLFF
TRBV7-2,TRBJ2-1,.,.,TGTGCCAGCACTCCGTCCGGGACAAACTACAATGAGCAGTTCTTC,CASTPSGTNYNEQFF
TRBV27,TRBJ2-1,.,.,TGTGCCAGCAGGGTGCGGGTTATGAATGAGCAGTTCTTC,CASRVRVMNEQFF
TRBV4-1,TRBJ2-3,.,TRBD2,TGCGCCAGCCACCGGGGGTTAGCGGGAGGTGGGGACACAGATACGCAGTATTTT,CASHRGLAGGGDTDTQYF
TRBV30,TRBJ2-5,once,TRBD2,TGTGCCTGGATAACAACTAGCGGGAAACAAGAGACCCAGTACTTC,CAWITTSGKQETQYF
TRBV19,TRBJ2-1,.,TRBD2,TGTGCCAGTAGTATCCTTAGCGGGAGCGAGAGGAATGAGCAGTTCTTC,CASSILSGSERNEQFF
TRBV6-4,TRBJ1-3,many,TRBD1,TGTGCCAGCAGGGGACAGGGATATCGGACCTCTGGAAACACCATATATTTT,CASRGQGYRTSGNTIYF
TRBV29-1,TRBJ2-7,.,.,TGCAGCGTTCAGACTAATAGCTACGAGCAGTACTTC,CSVQTNSYEQYF
TRBV3-1/TRBV3-2,TRBJ2-5,.,TRBD2,TGTGCCAGCAGCCAAGATGGGGCGGGAGGTGGGTTCGGAGAGACCCAGTACTTC,CASSQDGAGGGFGETQYF
TRBV3-1/TRBV3-2,TRBJ2-7,.,.,TGTGCCAGCAGCCAAGGGACGGAGACTACTTGGGACGAGCAGTACTTC,CASSQGTETTWDEQYF
TRBV28,TRBJ1-3,.,TRBD1,TGTGCCAGCAGTAAAGGGGGCGCAGGAAACACCATATATTTT,CASSKGGAGNTIYF
TRBV5-4,TRBJ1-2,.,.,TGTGCCAGCAGCTTGGCTCGGAACTATGGCTACACCTTC,CASSLARNYGYTF
TRBV27,TRBJ1-1,once,TRBD1,TGTGCCAGCAATAACAGGGGGCGAAACACTGAAGCTTTCTTT,CASNNRGRNTEAFF
TRBV4-3,TRBJ2-1,.,TRBD1,TGCGCCAGCAGCCGCCTAAGGACAGGGGGCGGTCCCCAGGGGTCCTACAATGAGCAGTTCTTC,CASSRLRTGGGPQGSYNEQFF
TRBV16,TRBJ1-2,.,.,TGTGCCAGCAGCCAATCGGGACAAAACTATGGCTACACCTTC,CASSQSGQNYGYTF
TRBV9,TRBJ2-5,.,TRBD2,TGTGCCAGCAGCGCACCCGGGGGCGGGAGGGCCGAACAAGAGACCCAGTACTTC,CASSAPGGGRAEQETQYF
TRBV9,TRBJ2-3,.,TRBD1,TGTGCCAGCAGCGCCGGGGCGACAGGGGGCGTAGATACGCAGTATTTT,CASSAGATGGVDTQYF
TRBV10-2,TRBJ1-2,.,.,TGCGCCAGCAGTGAGTCGGCCGAATTTAACTATGGCTACACCTTC,CASSESAEFNYGYTF